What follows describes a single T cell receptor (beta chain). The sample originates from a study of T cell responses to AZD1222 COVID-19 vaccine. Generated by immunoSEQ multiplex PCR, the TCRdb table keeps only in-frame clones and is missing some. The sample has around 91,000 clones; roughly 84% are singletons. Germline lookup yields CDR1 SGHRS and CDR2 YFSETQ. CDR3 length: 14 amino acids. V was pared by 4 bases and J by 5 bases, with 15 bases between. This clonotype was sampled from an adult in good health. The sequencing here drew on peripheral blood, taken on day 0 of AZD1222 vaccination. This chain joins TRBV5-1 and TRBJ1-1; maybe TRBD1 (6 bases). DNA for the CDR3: TGCGCCAGCAGCATCCGGACAGACGGGACTGAAGCTTTCTTT. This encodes CASSIRTDGTEAFF.